Sequencing of this T cell receptor beta chain was carried out in a study of beta chain features in type 1 diabetes. Study results and caveats: Insertions at VDJ junctions were less frequent in type 1 diabetes patients. These patients also deleted more nucleotides at the same junctions. All four CD4+ subsets of Type 1 diabetes patients contained TCRB CDR3s that were moderately but significantly shorter.

Points on this clone: Its antigen is unknown.

V shed 2 bases, J shed 4 bases, and the junction held 11 bases outside the gene matches. CDR1 and CDR2 from the germline V gene are SGHRS and YFSETQ. The CDR3 sequence is 16 residues long. The sequenced template was cDNA made from the entire isolated RNA. Data came from immunoSEQ multiplex PCR; TCRdb stores just in-frame clones and leaves some out. In the table there are about 340,000 clones, less than 15% of which are singletons. The TCR originated in a woman younger than 35 with type 1 diabetes. Sequenced: naive CD4+ T cells from blood. V is TRBV5-1 and J is TRBJ1-1, with TRBD1 matching over 7 bases. The CDR3 here is CASSFSGTALGTEAFF. CDR3 bases: TGCGCCAGCAGCTTCTCCGGGACAGCTTTAGGCACTGAAGCTTTCTTT.